Listed here are 21 T cell receptor beta chains from one sample, sequenced in a study of vaccination and CD4 T cells after COVID-19. This sample's treatment: approximately 11-day PBMC culture with coronavirus spike peptide pools or control peptides (ViraFEST assay). Their specific antigens are unknown. Researchers used the Oncomine TCR Beta short-read assay to sequence DNA from cultured CD4+ T cells. TCRdb recomputed calls from the PCR reads with MiXCR, one row per CDR3 protein. The table shows 21,000 or so distinct CDR3 sequences, with 70% occurring only once. Sequences were obtained from CD4+ T cells from blood, cultured in vitro. These receptors originate from a human donor who had recovered from COVID-19.

This chain connects TRBV4-3 to TRBJ1-1, with a tentative D call TRBD1 (5 bases). Germline V CDR1 and CDR2: LGHNA, YSLEER. The V and J ends lost 0 bases and 2 bases respectively, with 10 bases between them. There are 15 residues in the CDR3. CDR3: CASSQDGAGNTEAFF. The CDR3 DNA reads TGCGCCAGCAGCCAAGATGGGGCAGGAAACACTGAAGCTTTCTTT.

In this sample, this clonotype turned up a few times. V usage is TRBV6-1 and J usage is TRBJ2-6; 7 nucleotides match TRBD1. Germline trimming cut 11 bases from V and 0 bases from J; bases unmatched to any gene: 7. The germline V gene has CDR1 MNHNS and CDR2 SASEGT. The CDR3 length is 15 residues. As DNA, the CDR3 is TGTGCCGCCCGGACAGGCAGCTCTGGGGCCAACGTCCTGACTTTC. Protein product: CAARTGSSGANVLTF.

This chain links TRBV12-3 or TRBV12-4 with TRBJ1-2; no clear D. Trimming took 6 bases from V and 0 from J, leaving 14 bases between them. The CDR3 is made up of 15 amino acids. The CDR3 protein is CASSLGGPANYGYTF. The CDR3 region has the DNA TGTGCCAGCAGCCTAGGTGGACCTGCTAACTATGGCTACACCTTC.

This chain links TRBV7-9 with TRBJ1-5; the D is unclear. Germline assignment: CDR1 SEHNR and CDR2 FQNEAQ (reference sequence). The germline V and J ends were trimmed by 5 bases and 4 bases, with 12 bases remaining between them. The CDR3 has 14 amino acids. CDR3 loop: CASSREGRNQPQHF. The CDR3 nucleotides are TGTGCCAGCAGCCGAGAGGGTCGTAATCAGCCCCAGCATTTT.

The rearrangement links TRBV6-2 or TRBV6-3 to TRBJ2-5, with D hard to call. The CDR3 runs 18 residues. Germline V gene lookup returns CDR1 MNHEY and CDR2 SVGEGT. V lost 5 bases and J lost 4, with 26 bases in between. Written as DNA, the CDR3 is TGTGCCAGCAGTCGGAACCTTTTCGCGACCATGGTCGGAGAGACCCAGTACTTC. This gives the protein CASSRNLFATMVGETQYF.

V and J are TRBV12-3 or TRBV12-4 and TRBJ2-5, with D perhaps assigned TRBD1 or TRBD2 (7 bases each). V was cut by 0 bases and J by 5 bases, with 16 bases left in between. CDR3 size: 16 residues. DNA for the CDR3: TGTGCCAGCAGTTTAGCGTTAGGGCAGGGGGGGGAGACCCAGTACTTC. Translation: CASSLALGQGGETQYF.

The table lists this clonotype with a count of one. This chain links TRBV20-1 with TRBJ2-1; D uncertain. V lost 2 bases to trimming and J lost 5 bases, with 16 bases between them. The CDR3 covers 15 residues. Per germline, CDR1 DFQATT and CDR2 SNEGSKA (reference sequence). The DNA of the CDR3 is TGCAGTGCTAGAAAGGACCCCGTCAAGCACAATGAGCAGTTCTTC. Protein product: CSARKDPVKHNEQFF.

For the CDR3, the DNA is TGTGCCAGCAGCTTGGGGGCTCTTAGCAATCAGCCCCAGCATTTT. This translates into CASSLGALSNQPQHF. J is TRBJ1-5 and V is TRBV11-2, with D perhaps TRBD1 (6 bases). The V and J ends lost 3 bases and 0 bases respectively, with 9 bases between them. There are 15 residues in the CDR3. Germline V gene data show CDR1 as SGHAT and CDR2 as FQNNGV. Full variable domain (rest looked up from reference TRBV11-2 and TRBJ1-5): EAGVAQSPRYKIIEKRQSVAFWCNPISGHATLYWYQQILGQGPKLLIQFQNNGVVDDSQLPKDRFSAERLKGVDSTLKIQPAKLEDSAVYLCASSLGALSNQPQHFGDGTRLSIL.

The chain couples TRBV6-2 or TRBV6-3 to TRBJ1-5; D possibly corresponds to TRBD1 (5 bases). V was cut by 6 bases and J by 3 bases, with 18 bases left in between. CDR1 and CDR2 from the germline V gene are MNHEY and SVGEGT. The CDR3 totals 16 residues. The CDR3 is CASRPSGAGPNQPQHF. In DNA form, the CDR3 reads TGTGCCAGCAGACCCAGCGGGGCAGGGCCCAATCAGCCCCAGCATTTT.

V and J are TRBV19 and TRBJ2-4; TRBD2 is a possible D gene (5 bases). CDR1 and CDR2 (germline): LNHDA, SQIVND (reference sequence). V gave up 2 bases and J gave up 9 bases, with 17 bases separating them. This CDR3 spans 15 amino acids. Here the CDR3 reads CASSISLNGKGIQYF. CDR3 DNA sequence: TGTGCCAGTAGTATATCGCTCAACGGGAAAGGCATTCAGTACTTC.

The chain recombines TRBV24-1 with TRBJ2-2; D is uncertain. The CDR3 length is 11 residues. Germline V gene sequence: CDR1 KGHDR, CDR2 SFDVKD. Trimming removed 3 bases at V and 9 bases at J, with 4 bases between. CDR3 loop: CATSDHRELFF. As DNA, the CDR3 is TGTGCCACCAGTGATCACCGGGAGCTGTTTTTT.

V and J are TRBV6-2 or TRBV6-3 and TRBJ2-1, with 8 bases fitting TRBD1. CDR1 is MNHEY, CDR2 SVGEGT, per germline. The CDR3 spans 16 residues. The V segment lost 7 bases and the J segment 6 bases; nucleotides outside the gene matches: 14. CDR3 bases: TGTGCCAGCAATTTAGGACAGGGAAGGATGGTCAATGAGCAGTTCTTC. Protein product: CASNLGQGRMVNEQFF.

CDR3 DNA: TGTGCCAGTATGGGGACAGGCTTCTACTCTGGAAACACCATATATTTT. It encodes CASMGTGFYSGNTIYF. The chain carries TRBV19 and TRBJ1-3, with 8 nucleotides matching TRBD1. This CDR3 has 16 residues. V lost 7 bases, J lost 0 bases, and 8 bases stayed unmatched. CDR1 is LNHDA and CDR2 is SQIVND in the germline V gene (reference sequence). The variable domain in full, completed from reference TRBV19 and TRBJ1-3, reads DGGITQSPKYLFRKEGQNVTLSCEQNLNHDAMYWYRQDPGQGLRLIYYSQIVNDFQKGDIAEGYSVSREKKESFPLTVTSAQKNPTAFYLCASMGTGFYSGNTIYFGEGSWLTVV.

This clonotype came up a few times. The chain combines TRBV7-2 with TRBJ1-2; D possibly corresponds to TRBD1 (5 bases). This CDR3 is 16 amino acids long. CDR1 and CDR2 (germline): SGHTA, FQGNSA. The V end lost 5 bases, the J end lost 6 bases, and 22 bases lay between the germline ends. CDR3 bases: TGTGCCAGCAGCCCACAATCCAGGGTGAGCTATGATGGCTACACCTTC. Translating it yields CASSPQSRVSYDGYTF.

In this sample, this clonotype turned up a few times. V is TRBV15 and J is TRBJ1-5; TRBD1 aligns across 11 bases. Per the germline V gene, CDR1 is LNHNV and CDR2 is YYDKDF (reference sequence). This CDR3 has 16 amino acids. V shed 3 bases and J 5 bases; nucleotides not matched to a gene: 6. Here the CDR3 DNA reads TGTGCCACCAGCAGCTTTGGACAGGGGGCCCATCAGCCCCAGCATTTT. It encodes CATSSFGQGAHQPQHF.

The chain has TRBV20-1 and TRBJ1-2; D gene unclear. From germline, CDR1 is DFQATT and CDR2 SNEGSKA (reference sequence). Trimming removed 7 bases at V and 2 bases at J, with 17 bases between. This CDR3 spans 14 amino acids. CDR3 sequence (DNA): TGCAGTGGTCAGGACCACGGGCGGAACTATGGCTACACCTTC. Protein: CSGQDHGRNYGYTF.

The rearrangement links TRBV24-1 to TRBJ1-5; 7 bases line up with TRBD1. Germline CDR1 is KGHDR and CDR2 is SFDVKD. J lost 3 bases, V lost 5 bases, and 3 bases had no gene match. CDR3 length: 14 amino acids. CDR3 in amino acids: CATSVGTDNQPQHF. In DNA, the CDR3 is TGTGCCACCAGTGTAGGGACAGACAATCAGCCCCAGCATTTT.

This chain joins TRBV10-3 and TRBJ1-5; D uncertain. The germline V gene encodes CDR1 ENHRY and CDR2 SYGVKD. The V end lost 7 bases, the J end lost 4 bases, and 11 bases lay between the germline ends. There are 13 residues in the CDR3. The CDR3 here is CAIKPGANQPQHF. Written as DNA, the CDR3 is TGTGCCATCAAACCAGGCGCGAATCAGCCCCAGCATTTT.

The V gene is TRBV6-1, the J gene TRBJ2-3; 7 nucleotides line up with TRBD2. J lost 1 base, V lost 8 bases, and 12 bases had no gene match. This CDR3 has 16 amino acids. Germline CDR1 reads MNHNS; CDR2 reads SASEGT. Written as DNA, the CDR3 is TGTGCCAGCCCCCCCCCTGCTAGCGGAGGCACAGATACGCAGTATTTT. It codes for CASPPPASGGTDTQYF.

This chain uses TRBV28 with TRBJ2-7; 9 bases map to TRBD1. CDR1 is MDHEN and CDR2 is SYDVKM in the germline V gene. The J segment lost 2 bases and the V segment lost 6 bases, leaving 8 bases of the junction unmatched. This CDR3 has 15 residues. CDR3 in DNA: TGTGCCAGCAGGAGGGGACAGGGAGCCCCCTACGAGCAGTACTTC. As protein: CASRRGQGAPYEQYF.

V usage is TRBV6-5 and J usage is TRBJ1-4; a possible D gene is TRBD1 (6 bases). This CDR3 is built from 12 residues. Germline-derived CDR1 and CDR2 are MNHEY and SVGAGI. Trimming pared 4 bases from V and 8 bases from J, leaving 8 bases between. CDR3 nucleotide sequence: TGTGCCAGCAGTTGGGGGGGCGAAAAACTGTTTTTT. As protein: CASSWGGEKLFF.